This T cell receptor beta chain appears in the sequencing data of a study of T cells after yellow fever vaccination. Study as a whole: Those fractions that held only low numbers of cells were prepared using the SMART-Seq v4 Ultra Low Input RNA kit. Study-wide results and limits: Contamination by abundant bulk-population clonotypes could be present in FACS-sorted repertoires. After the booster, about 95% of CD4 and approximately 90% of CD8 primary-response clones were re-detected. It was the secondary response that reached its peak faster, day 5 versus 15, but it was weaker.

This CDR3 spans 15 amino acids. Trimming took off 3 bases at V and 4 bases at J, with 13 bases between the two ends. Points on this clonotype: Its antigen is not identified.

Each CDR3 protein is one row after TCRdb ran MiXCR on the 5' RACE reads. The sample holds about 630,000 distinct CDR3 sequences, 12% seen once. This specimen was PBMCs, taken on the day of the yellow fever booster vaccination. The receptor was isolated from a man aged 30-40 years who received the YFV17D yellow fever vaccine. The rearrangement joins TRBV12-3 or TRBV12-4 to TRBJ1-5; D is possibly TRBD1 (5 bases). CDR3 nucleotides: TGTGCCAGCAGTTTGTCTGGGACCGCTAATCAGCCCCAGCATTTT. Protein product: CASSLSGTANQPQHF.